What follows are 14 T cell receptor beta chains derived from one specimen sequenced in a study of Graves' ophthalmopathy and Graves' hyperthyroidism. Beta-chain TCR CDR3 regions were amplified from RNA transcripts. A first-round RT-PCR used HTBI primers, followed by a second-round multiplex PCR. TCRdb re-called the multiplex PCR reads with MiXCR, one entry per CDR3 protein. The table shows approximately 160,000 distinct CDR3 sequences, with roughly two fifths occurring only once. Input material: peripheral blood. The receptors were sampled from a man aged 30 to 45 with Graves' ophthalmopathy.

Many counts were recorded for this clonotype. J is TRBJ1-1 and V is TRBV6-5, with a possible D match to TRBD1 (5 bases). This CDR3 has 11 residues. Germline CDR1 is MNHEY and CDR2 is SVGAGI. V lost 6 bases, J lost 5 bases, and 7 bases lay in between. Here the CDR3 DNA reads TGTGCCAGCAGCCAGGGTACTGAAGCTTTCTTT. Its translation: CASSQGTEAFF.

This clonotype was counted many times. The CDR3 loop is CASSEGENTEAFF. In DNA form, the CDR3 reads TGTGCCAGCAGTGAGGGGGAGAACACTGAAGCTTTCTTT. The chain joins TRBV6-4 to TRBJ1-1; possibly TRBD1 for D (5 bases). Trimming left V 3 bases short and J 1 base short, with 6 bases between. The CDR3 has 13 amino acids. Germline CDR1 and CDR2: MRHNA and SNTAGT.

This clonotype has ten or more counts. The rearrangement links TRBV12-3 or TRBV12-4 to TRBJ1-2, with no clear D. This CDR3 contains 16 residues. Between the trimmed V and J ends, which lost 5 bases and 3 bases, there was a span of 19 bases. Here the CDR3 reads CASSPPLRGGDYGYTF. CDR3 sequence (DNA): TGTGCCAGCAGTCCACCCCTCCGCGGAGGCGACTATGGCTACACCTTC.

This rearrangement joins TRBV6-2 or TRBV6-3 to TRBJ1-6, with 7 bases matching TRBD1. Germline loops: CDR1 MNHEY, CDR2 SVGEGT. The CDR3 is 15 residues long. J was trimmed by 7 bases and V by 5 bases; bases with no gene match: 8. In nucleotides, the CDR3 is TGTGCCAGCAGTCTCACCCCGGGACAGAATTCACCCCTCCACTTT. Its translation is CASSLTPGQNSPLHF.

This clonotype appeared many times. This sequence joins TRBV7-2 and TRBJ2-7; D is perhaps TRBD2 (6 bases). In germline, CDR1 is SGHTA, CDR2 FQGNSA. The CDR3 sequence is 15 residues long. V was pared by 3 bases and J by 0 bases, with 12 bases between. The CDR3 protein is CASSLGTGVSYEQYF. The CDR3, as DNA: TGTGCCAGCAGCTTGGGGACTGGTGTCTCCTACGAGCAGTACTTC. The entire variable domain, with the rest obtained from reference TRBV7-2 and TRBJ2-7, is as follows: GAGVSQSPSNKVTEKGKDVELRCDPISGHTALYWYRQSLGQGLEFLIYFQGNSAPDKSGLPSDRFSAERTGGSVSTLTIQRTQQEDSAVYLCASSLGTGVSYEQYFGPGTRLTVT.

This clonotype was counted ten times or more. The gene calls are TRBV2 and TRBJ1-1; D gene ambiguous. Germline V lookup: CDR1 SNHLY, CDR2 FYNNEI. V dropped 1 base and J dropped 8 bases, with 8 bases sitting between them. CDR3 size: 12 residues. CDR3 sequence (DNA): TGTGCCAGCAGTGAAGATGGTGAAGAAGCTTTCTTT. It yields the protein CASSEDGEEAFF.

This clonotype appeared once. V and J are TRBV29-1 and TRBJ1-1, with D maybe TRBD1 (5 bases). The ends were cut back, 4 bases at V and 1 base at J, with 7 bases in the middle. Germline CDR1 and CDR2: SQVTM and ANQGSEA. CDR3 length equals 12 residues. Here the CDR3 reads CSVVGANTEAFF. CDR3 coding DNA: TGCAGCGTTGTTGGGGCGAACACTGAAGCTTTCTTT.

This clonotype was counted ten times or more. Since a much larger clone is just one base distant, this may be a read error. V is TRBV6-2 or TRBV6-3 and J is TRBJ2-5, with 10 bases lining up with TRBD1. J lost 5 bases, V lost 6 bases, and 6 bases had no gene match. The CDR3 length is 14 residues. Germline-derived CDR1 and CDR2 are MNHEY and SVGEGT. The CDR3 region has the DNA TGTGCCAGCAGCTCGGACAGGGGGGAGGAGACCCAGTACTTC. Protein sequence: CASSSDRGEETQYF.

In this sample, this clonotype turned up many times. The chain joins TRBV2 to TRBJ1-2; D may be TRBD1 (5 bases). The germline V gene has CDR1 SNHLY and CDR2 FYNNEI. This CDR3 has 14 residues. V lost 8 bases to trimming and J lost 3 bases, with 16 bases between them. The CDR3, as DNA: TGTGCCAGCTCCCGTGGGGACTCCTACTATGGCTACACCTTC. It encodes CASSRGDSYYGYTF.

The CDR3 spells CAGTGASTGELFF. The CDR3 nucleotides read TGTGCCGGAACAGGGGCGAGCACCGGGGAGCTGTTTTTT. V gene TRBV12-3 or TRBV12-4 combines with J gene TRBJ2-2, with 7 bases lining up with TRBD1. V lost 11 bases and J lost 4; bases outside the gene matches: 7. The CDR3 is 13 amino acids.

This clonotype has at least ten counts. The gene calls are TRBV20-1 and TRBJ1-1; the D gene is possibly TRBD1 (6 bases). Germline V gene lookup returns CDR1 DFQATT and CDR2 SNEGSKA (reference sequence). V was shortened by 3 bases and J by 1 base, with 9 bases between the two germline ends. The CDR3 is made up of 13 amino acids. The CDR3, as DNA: TGCAGTGCTAGCGGGACACAGAACACTGAAGCTTTCTTT. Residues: CSASGTQNTEAFF.

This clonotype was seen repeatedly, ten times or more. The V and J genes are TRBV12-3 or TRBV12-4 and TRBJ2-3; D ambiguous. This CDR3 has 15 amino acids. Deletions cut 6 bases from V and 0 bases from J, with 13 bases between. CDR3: CASSHLVGSTDTQYF. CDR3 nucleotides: TGTGCCAGCAGCCACCTTGTGGGGAGCACAGATACGCAGTATTTT.

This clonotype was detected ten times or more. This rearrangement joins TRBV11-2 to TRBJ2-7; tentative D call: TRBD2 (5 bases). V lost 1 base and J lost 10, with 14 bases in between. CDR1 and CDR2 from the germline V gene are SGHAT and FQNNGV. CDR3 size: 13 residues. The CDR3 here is CASSLGPPGIQYF. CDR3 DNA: TGTGCCAGCAGCTTAGGCCCCCCGGGAATTCAGTACTTC.

The CDR3 sequence: CASKEEGAYEQYF. The CDR3 DNA follows: TGTGCCAGCAAGGAGGAGGGAGCCTACGAGCAGTACTTC. This sequence joins TRBV11-2 and TRBJ2-7; possibly TRBD2 for D (6 bases). The germline V gene encodes CDR1 SGHAT and CDR2 FQNNGV. Trimming removed 7 bases from V and 2 bases from J, with 12 bases in between. CDR3 length: 13 amino acids.